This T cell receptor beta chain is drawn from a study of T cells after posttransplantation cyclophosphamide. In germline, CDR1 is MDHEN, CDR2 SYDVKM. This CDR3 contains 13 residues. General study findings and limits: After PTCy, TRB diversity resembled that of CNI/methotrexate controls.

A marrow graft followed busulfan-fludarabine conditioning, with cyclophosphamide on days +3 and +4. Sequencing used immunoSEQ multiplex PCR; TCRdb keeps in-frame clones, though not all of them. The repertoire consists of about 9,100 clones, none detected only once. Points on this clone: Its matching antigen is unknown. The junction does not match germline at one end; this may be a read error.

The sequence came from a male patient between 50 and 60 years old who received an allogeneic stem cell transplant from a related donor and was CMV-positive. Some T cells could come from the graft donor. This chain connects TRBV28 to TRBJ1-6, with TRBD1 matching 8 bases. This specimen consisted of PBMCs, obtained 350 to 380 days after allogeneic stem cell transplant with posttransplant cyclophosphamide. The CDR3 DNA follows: TGTGCCAGCAGGACAGGGGATAATTTACCCCTCCACTTT. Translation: CASRTGDNLPLHF.